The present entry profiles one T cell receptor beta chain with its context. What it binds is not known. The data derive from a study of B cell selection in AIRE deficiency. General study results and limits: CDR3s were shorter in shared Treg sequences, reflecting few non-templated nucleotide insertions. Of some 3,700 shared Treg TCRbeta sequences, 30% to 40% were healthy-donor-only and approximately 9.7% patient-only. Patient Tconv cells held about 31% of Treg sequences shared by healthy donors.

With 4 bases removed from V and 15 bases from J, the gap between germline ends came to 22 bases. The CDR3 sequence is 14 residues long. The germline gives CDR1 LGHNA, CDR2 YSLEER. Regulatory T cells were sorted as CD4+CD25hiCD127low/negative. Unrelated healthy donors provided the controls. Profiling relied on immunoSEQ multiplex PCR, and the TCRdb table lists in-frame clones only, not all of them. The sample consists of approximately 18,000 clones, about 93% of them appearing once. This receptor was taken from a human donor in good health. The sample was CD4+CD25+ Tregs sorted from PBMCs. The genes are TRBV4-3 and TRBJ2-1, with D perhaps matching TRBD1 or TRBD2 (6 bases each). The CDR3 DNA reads TGCGCCAGCAGCCCTAGCGTAGGGACATTCGCTTTGTTCTTC. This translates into CASSPSVGTFALFF.